The 30 T cell receptor beta chains below were found in one sample sequenced in a study of siplizumab effects on memory and regulatory T cells (dated by TCRdb to the late 2010s). Their antigens remain unidentified. The library was built by means of the immunoSEQ multiplex PCR assay. TCRdb mirrors the immuneACCESS table, restricted to in-frame sequences. Some clones are absent from its copies; in checked studies, under half trace to an unresolved V gene, and the reason for the others is unknown. A total of some 9,900 clones appear in this sample, 46% of them only once. The leading ten clones occupy about 20% of the sample. Mixed lymphocyte reaction cells were cocultured at 37°C for approximately 6 days. Input material: CFSE-low (dividing) CD4+ T cells sorted from an allogeneic mixed lymphocyte reaction. All receptors come from a human donor in good health; the cells came from an allogeneic mixed lymphocyte reaction.

J is TRBJ2-3 and V is TRBV18; no clear D. Germline-derived CDR1 and CDR2 are KGHSH and LQKENI. Between the trimmed V and J ends, which lost 4 bases and 4 bases, there was a span of 12 bases. CDR3 length: 14 amino acids. DNA of the CDR3: TGTGCCAGCTCACTACACTCTGGGGCAGATACGCAGTATTTT. Its translation: CASSLHSGADTQYF. Supplemented by reference TRBV18 and TRBJ2-3, the full variable domain reads NAGVMQNPRHLVRRRGQEARLRCSPMKGHSHVYWYRQLPEEGLKFMVYLQKENIIDESGMPKERFSAEFPKEGPSILRIQQVVRGDSAAYFCASSLHSGADTQYFGPGTRLTVL.

V and J are TRBV7-3 and TRBJ2-6; unclear D gene. The V and J ends lost 3 bases and 9 bases respectively, with 9 bases between them. The CDR3 covers 13 residues. Germline lookup yields CDR1 SGHTA and CDR2 FQGTGA. This chain's CDR3 is CASSFVNGNVLTF. The DNA for the CDR3 is TGTGCCAGCAGCTTTGTAAACGGCAACGTCCTGACTTTC.

By its share, this clone is large. V gene TRBV19 combines with J gene TRBJ2-2; possibly TRBD1 for D (8 bases). This CDR3 is built from 18 residues. The germline gives CDR1 LNHDA, CDR2 SQIVND (reference sequence). Trimming removed 0 bases at V and 4 bases at J, with 18 bases between. The CDR3 sequence is CASSIDRGAGGRTGELFF. The CDR3 coding sequence is TGTGCCAGTAGTATAGATCGGGGGGCAGGGGGCCGCACCGGGGAGCTGTTTTTT.

Relative to its sample, this clone is medium-sized. The rearrangement uses TRBV28 and TRBJ1-2, with D possibly TRBD1 on 5 matching bases. The CDR3 spans 14 residues. V lost 3 bases and J 2 bases, leaving 10 bases between the germline ends. Germline CDR1 reads MDHEN; CDR2 reads SYDVKM. The CDR3 region has the DNA TGTGCCAGCAGTTTTGGGGGAACAAACTATGGCTACACCTTC. This gives the protein CASSFGGTNYGYTF.

The chain links TRBV4-2 to TRBJ1-2; perhaps TRBD1 as D (5 bases). V was clipped by 0 bases and J by 4 bases, with 12 bases between them. Germline loops: CDR1 LGHNA, CDR2 YNFKEQ. This CDR3 has 15 residues. This CDR3 reads CASSQDRGATYGYTF. The CDR3 DNA follows: TGTGCCAGCAGCCAAGATAGGGGAGCAACCTATGGCTACACCTTC.

The chain employs TRBV11-2 and TRBJ2-7; 13 bases match TRBD2. Germline CDR1 SGHAT, CDR2 FQNNGV. The J segment lost 4 bases and the V segment lost 6 bases, leaving 12 bases of the junction unmatched. There are 17 residues in the CDR3. The CDR3 nucleotides are TGTGCCAGCAGATCACTACTGACTAGCGGGAGGAGGTACGAGCAGTACTTC. This encodes CASRSLLTSGRRYEQYF.

This clone was detected a few times. This chain connects TRBV5-8 to TRBJ1-5; D may be TRBD1 (5 bases). This CDR3 region has 17 residues. V dropped 5 bases and J dropped 0 bases, with 18 bases sitting between them. Germline V CDR1 and CDR2: SGHTS, YDEGEE. CDR3 in DNA: TGTGCCAGCAGTTTGACGAAGGGGTCGTATAGCAATCAGCCCCAGCATTTT. Translated: CASSLTKGSYSNQPQHF.

This chain links TRBV7-3 with TRBJ2-7, with 12 bases that match TRBD2. The length of the CDR3 is 16 residues. Germline CDR1 SGHTA, CDR2 FQGTGA. The V segment lost 2 bases and the J segment 2 bases; nucleotides outside the gene matches: 4. The CDR3 DNA follows: TGTGCCAGCAGCTTAGGGTCTAGCGGGAGGGCCTACGAGCAGTACTTC. Translation: CASSLGSSGRAYEQYF.

By frequency in the sample, this clone is medium-sized. The J gene is TRBJ2-7, the V gene TRBV5-4; TRBD2 might be the D (6 bases). V was cut by 0 bases and J by 7 bases, with 14 bases left in between. The CDR3 consists of 14 residues. Germline-derived CDR1 and CDR2 are SGHNT and YYREEE (reference sequence). CDR3 in amino acids: CASSLDFLGREQYF. CDR3 coding DNA: TGTGCCAGCAGCTTGGATTTCTTAGGGAGGGAGCAGTACTTC.

The chain uses TRBV28 and TRBJ1-4, with D perhaps TRBD1 (5 bases). CDR1 is MDHEN, CDR2 SYDVKM, per germline. The V gene lost 6 bases and the J gene lost 6 bases, with 11 bases spanning the gap. CDR3 length: 13 residues. CDR3: CASSNRGDEKLFF. The CDR3 coding sequence is TGTGCCAGCAGCAACAGAGGGGATGAAAAACTGTTTTTT. The full variable domain, with the rest looked up from reference TRBV28 and TRBJ1-4, is DVKVTQSSRYLVKRTGEKVFLECVQDMDHENMFWYRQDPGLGLRLIYFSYDVKMKEKGDIPEGYSVSREKKERFSLILESASTNQTSMYLCASSNRGDEKLFFGSGTQLSVL.

The chain recombines TRBV30 with TRBJ1-6; D is uncertain. The CDR3 is made up of 13 amino acids. With 0 bases removed from V and 8 bases from J, the gap between germline ends came to 8 bases. Germline V gene sequence: CDR1 GTSNPN, CDR2 SVGIG (reference sequence). This CDR3 is CAWSVRRDSPLHF. In DNA form, the CDR3 reads TGTGCCTGGAGTGTGAGAAGGGATTCACCCCTCCACTTT.

This clone was picked up a small number of times. The chain is built from TRBV28 and TRBJ2-7; 8 bases line up with TRBD2. Germline V gene sequence: CDR1 MDHEN, CDR2 SYDVKM. This CDR3 spans 15 amino acids. J gave up 0 bases and V 6 bases, and 7 bases lay outside the gene matches. For the CDR3, the DNA is TGTGCCAGCAGCAAGACTAGCGTCCTCTCCTACGAGCAGTACTTC. Its protein is CASSKTSVLSYEQYF. Filled out from reference TRBV28 and TRBJ2-7, the complete variable domain reads DVKVTQSSRYLVKRTGEKVFLECVQDMDHENMFWYRQDPGLGLRLIYFSYDVKMKEKGDIPEGYSVSREKKERFSLILESASTNQTSMYLCASSKTSVLSYEQYFGPGTRLTVT.

The chain links TRBV6-5 to TRBJ1-1; D is unresolved. CDR1 is MNHEY, CDR2 SVGAGI, per germline. This CDR3 has 11 amino acids. Trimming pared 10 bases from V and 6 bases from J, leaving 12 bases between. CDR3 loop: CATLRRAEAFF. Written as DNA, the CDR3 is TGTGCCACCTTGAGACGGGCTGAAGCTTTCTTT.

The chain has TRBV5-1 and TRBJ1-4, with D uncertain. The CDR3 length is 13 residues. CDR1 and CDR2 (germline): SGHRS, YFSETQ. V shed 6 bases and J shed 0 bases, with 6 bases lying between them. CDR3 protein: CASKGSTNEKLFF. DNA for the CDR3: TGCGCCAGCAAAGGGTCAACTAATGAAAAACTGTTTTTT.

In its sample, this clone was seen a few times. The chain's CDR3 is CASSSPGTRGEQYF. The CDR3 DNA reads as TGTGCCAGCAGCTCTCCGGGGACTAGGGGCGAGCAGTACTTC. The V call is TRBV5-4, the J call TRBJ2-7; TRBD2 matches 8 bases. With 3 bases clipped from V and 6 bases from J, the junction kept 8 bases outside the gene matches. Germline V gene data show CDR1 as SGHNT and CDR2 as YYREEE (reference sequence). CDR3 size: 14 residues.

The chain recombines TRBV29-1 with TRBJ2-6; D is unclear. Trimming left V 4 bases short and J 10 bases short, with 8 bases between. Germline assignment: CDR1 SQVTM and CDR2 ANQGSEA. The CDR3 loop spans 11 amino acids. CDR3 coding DNA: TGCAGCGTTGCCAATCAGAACGTCCTGACTTTC. This gives the protein CSVANQNVLTF. Full variable domain (rest looked up from reference TRBV29-1 and TRBJ2-6): SAVISQKPSRDICQRGTSLTIQCQVDSQVTMMFWYRQQPGQSLTLIATANQGSEATYESGFVIDKFPISRPNLTFSTLTVSNMSPEDSSIYLCSVANQNVLTFGAGSRLTVL.

This clone came up once. V is TRBV5-1 and J is TRBJ2-6; D ambiguous. Between the trimmed V and J ends, which lost 0 bases and 1 base, there was a span of 8 bases. CDR1 and CDR2 (germline): SGHRS, YFSETQ. The length of the CDR3 is 16 residues. The CDR3 nucleotides are TGCGCCAGCAGCTTGGCCTCCAGGTCTGGGGCCAACGTCCTGACTTTC. It specifies CASSLASRSGANVLTF. Together with reference TRBV5-1 and TRBJ2-6, the CDR3 gives the full variable domain: KAGVTQTPRYLIKTRGQQVTLSCSPISGHRSVSWYQQTPGQGLQFLFEYFSETQRNKGNFPGRFSGRQFSNSRSEMNVSTLELGDSALYLCASSLASRSGANVLTFGAGSRLTVL.

The chain carries TRBV15 and TRBJ2-5, with a weak D call TRBD2 (6 bases). CDR1 and CDR2 (germline): LNHNV, YYDKDF (reference sequence). V was pared by 0 bases and J by 5 bases, with 16 bases between. The CDR3 consists of 16 residues. The CDR3 region has the DNA TGTGCCACCAGCAGAGAGGACTATCAATTCGGGGAGACCCAGTACTTC. It is translated as CATSREDYQFGETQYF.

Judged by abundance, this clone is large (0.1 to 1%). V gene TRBV2 combines with J gene TRBJ2-2, with D unresolved. Germline CDR1 reads SNHLY; CDR2 reads FYNNEI. The CDR3 contains 11 residues. V lost 8 bases, J lost 5 bases, and 6 bases lay in between. The CDR3 sequence is CASARTGELFF. The CDR3 DNA sequence: TGTGCCAGCGCCCGGACCGGGGAGCTGTTTTTT.

The V call is TRBV28, the J call TRBJ1-2; unclear D gene. The CDR3 extends over 17 amino acids. The germline V and J ends were trimmed by 1 base and 1 base, with 16 bases remaining between them. CDR1 is MDHEN, CDR2 SYDVKM, per germline. The CDR3 DNA follows: TGTGCCAGCAGTTTATCCCCAAAAGGGCTAATTAACTATGGCTACACCTTC. Its translation is CASSLSPKGLINYGYTF.

The rearrangement links TRBV30 to TRBJ1-5, with 9 bases fitting TRBD1. The germline V gene encodes CDR1 GTSNPN and CDR2 SVGIG (reference sequence). J lost 7 bases, V lost 3 bases, and 7 bases had no gene match. The CDR3 loop spans 14 amino acids. The CDR3, as DNA: TGTGCCTGGAGCACGGGACAGGGTGAGCAGCCCCAGCATTTT. This sequence encodes CAWSTGQGEQPQHF.

V usage is TRBV27 and J usage is TRBJ2-3; D gene ambiguous. CDR1 and CDR2 from the germline V gene are MNHEY and SMNVEV (reference sequence). Between the trimmed V and J ends, which lost 6 bases and 5 bases, there was a span of 6 bases. The CDR3 totals 11 residues. The CDR3 is CASSPGDTQYF. Written as DNA, the CDR3 is TGTGCCAGCAGCCCTGGAGATACGCAGTATTTT.

This clone was seen only a few times. The chain combines TRBV19 with TRBJ2-7; 8 bases line up with TRBD2. The CDR3 is 14 residues long. J lost 2 bases, V lost 2 bases, and 2 bases had no gene match. Germline values: CDR1 LNHDA, CDR2 SQIVND (reference sequence). CDR3 amino acids: CASSIRGLAYEQYF. CDR3 sequence (DNA): TGTGCCAGTAGTATACGGGGACTAGCCTACGAGCAGTACTTC.

This chain joins TRBV7-9 and TRBJ1-1; D unclear. The germline V gene encodes CDR1 SEHNR and CDR2 FQNEAQ (reference sequence). The CDR3 has 16 residues. Deletions cut 1 base from V and 0 bases from J, with 12 bases between. CDR3 residues: CASSLGVPGMNTEAFF. CDR3 DNA: TGTGCCAGCAGCTTAGGAGTACCGGGAATGAACACTGAAGCTTTCTTT. Complete variable domain (other parts from reference TRBV7-9 and TRBJ1-1): DTGVSQNPRHKITKRGQNVTFRCDPISEHNRLYWYRQTLGQGPEFLTYFQNEAQLEKSRLLSDRFSAERPKGSFSTLEIQRTEQGDSAMYLCASSLGVPGMNTEAFFGQGTRLTVV.

This clone was observed a handful of times. The chain couples TRBV15 to TRBJ2-5; no definite D call. The germline V gene encodes CDR1 LNHNV and CDR2 YYDKDF (reference sequence). The CDR3 sequence is 13 residues long. V was cut by 2 bases and J by 0 bases, with 4 bases left in between. The CDR3 is CATSRLYQETQYF. The CDR3 DNA sequence: TGTGCCACCAGCAGACTGTACCAAGAGACCCAGTACTTC. Full variable domain (outside the CDR3, taken from reference TRBV15 and TRBJ2-5): DAMVIQNPRYQVTQFGKPVTLSCSQTLNHNVMYWYQQKSSQAPKLLFHYYDKDFNNEADTPDNFQSRRPNTSFCFLDIRSPGLGDTAMYLCATSRLYQETQYFGPGTRLLVL.

This clone occurred a few times. The chain links TRBV28 to TRBJ1-2; the D is unclear. V lost 8 bases to trimming and J lost 5 bases, with 6 bases between them. This CDR3 is built from 10 residues. Germline CDR1 is MDHEN and CDR2 is SYDVKM. CDR3 loop: CASGLYGYTF. The DNA for the CDR3 is TGTGCCAGCGGTCTTTATGGCTACACCTTC.

In this sample, this clone turned up a few times. Other DNA variants within this sample encode the same CDR3. This rearrangement joins TRBV30 to TRBJ2-7, with TRBD2 identical over 12 bases. Germline V gene data show CDR1 as GTSNPN and CDR2 as SVGIG (reference sequence). CDR3 length: 15 residues. The J segment lost 2 bases and the V segment lost 1 base, leaving 3 bases of the junction unmatched. The chain's CDR3 is CAWSAGLAGTYEQYF. DNA of the CDR3: TGTGCCTGGAGTGCTGGACTAGCGGGAACCTACGAGCAGTACTTC.

Within the sample, this clone is medium-sized. The rearrangement links TRBV2 to TRBJ1-5, with no clear D. The V and J ends lost 5 bases and 4 bases respectively, with 9 bases between them. Germline V gives CDR1 SNHLY, CDR2 FYNNEI. CDR3 length equals 13 residues. CDR3 in DNA: TGTGCCAGCAGTCAAGACGGGAATCAGCCCCAGCATTTT. As protein: CASSQDGNQPQHF.

The chain combines TRBV7-9 with TRBJ1-1, with D unresolved. Trimming removed 5 bases from V and 1 base from J, with 17 bases in between. The CDR3 consists of 16 residues. Looked up from germline, CDR1 is SEHNR and CDR2 is FQNEAQ (reference sequence). The CDR3 DNA is TGTGCCAGCAGCCGATTACTCTTTCAGAGGAACACTGAAGCTTTCTTT. It yields the protein CASSRLLFQRNTEAFF. Filled out from reference TRBV7-9 and TRBJ1-1, the complete variable domain reads DTGVSQNPRHKITKRGQNVTFRCDPISEHNRLYWYRQTLGQGPEFLTYFQNEAQLEKSRLLSDRFSAERPKGSFSTLEIQRTEQGDSAMYLCASSRLLFQRNTEAFFGQGTRLTVV.

The CDR3, as DNA: TGTGCCAGCTCACTCAAACCGACAGTGAACACTGAAGCTTTCTTT. Translated, it gives CASSLKPTVNTEAFF. The chain is built from TRBV18 and TRBJ1-1; possible D gene TRBD1, 5 bases. Looked up from germline, CDR1 is KGHSH and CDR2 is LQKENI. This CDR3 contains 15 residues. Trimming took 4 bases from V and 0 from J, leaving 12 bases between them. Combining the CDR3 with reference TRBV18 and TRBJ1-1 gives the whole variable domain NAGVMQNPRHLVRRRGQEARLRCSPMKGHSHVYWYRQLPEEGLKFMVYLQKENIIDESGMPKERFSAEFPKEGPSILRIQQVVRGDSAAYFCASSLKPTVNTEAFFGQGTRLTVV.